One sample yielded the 16 T cell receptor beta chains listed below, sequenced in a study of T cells after yellow fever vaccination. From the 5' RACE reads, TCRdb called clonotypes with MiXCR, one entry per CDR3 protein. The sample has approximately 260,000 distinct CDR3 sequences, roughly 5.6% seen once. The sample consisted of CD4+ T cells sorted from PBMCs, taken on the day of the yellow fever booster vaccination. Every receptor here comes from a man between 18 and 29 years old who received the YFV17D yellow fever vaccine.

This clonotype showed up many times. V and J are TRBV11-2 and TRBJ2-5, with 13 bases fitting TRBD2. From germline, CDR1 is SGHAT and CDR2 FQNNGV. The CDR3 is 17 amino acids. The J segment lost 5 bases and the V segment lost 5 bases, leaving 11 bases of the junction unmatched. Written as DNA, the CDR3 is TGTGCCAGCAGCCCGGGACTAGCGGGGCTCCTGGGGGAGACCCAGTACTTC. Protein: CASSPGLAGLLGETQYF.

This clonotype was counted many times. The J gene is TRBJ1-2, the V gene TRBV12-3 or TRBV12-4; weak D call: TRBD1 (5 bases). V lost 1 base and J 5 bases, leaving 8 bases between the germline ends. The CDR3 length is 13 residues. The CDR3 nucleotides read TGTGCCAGCAGTTTAGGAGACAGATATGGCTACACCTTC. This codes for CASSLGDRYGYTF.

Ten or more counts support this clonotype. The gene calls are TRBV3-1 and TRBJ1-2; the D gene is possibly TRBD1 (5 bases). This CDR3 is 14 amino acids long. V was cut by 1 base and J by 7 bases, with 13 bases left in between. Per germline, CDR1 LGHDT and CDR2 YNNKEL (reference sequence). The CDR3 loop reads CASSQVERGAGYTF. DNA for the CDR3: TGTGCCAGCAGCCAAGTGGAACGCGGGGCTGGCTACACCTTC.

The genes are TRBV6-2 or TRBV6-3 and TRBJ2-7, with 7 bases identical to TRBD1. V lost 4 bases and J lost 8; bases outside the gene matches: 2. This CDR3 is built from 11 residues. From germline, CDR1 is MNHEY and CDR2 SVGEGT. The CDR3 bases are TGTGCCAGCAGTTGGGACAGAAAGCAGTACTTC. The encoded protein is CASSWDRKQYF.

This chain connects TRBV12-3 or TRBV12-4 to TRBJ1-1, with D unclear. With 3 bases removed from V and 0 bases from J, the gap between germline ends came to 8 bases. The CDR3 runs to 14 residues. The CDR3 bases are TGTGCCAGCAGTTTTCGGTCCATGAACACTGAAGCTTTCTTT. Translating gives CASSFRSMNTEAFF.

This clonotype was counted ten times or more. This chain joins TRBV5-1 and TRBJ2-3, with D unclear. With 3 bases removed from V and 5 bases from J, the gap between germline ends came to 4 bases. CDR1 and CDR2 (germline): SGHRS, YFSETQ. The CDR3 runs to 11 residues. The CDR3 reads CASSWGDTQYF. CDR3 in DNA: TGCGCCAGCAGCTGGGGAGATACGCAGTATTTT.

The genes are TRBV5-1 and TRBJ2-3; 8 nucleotides agree with TRBD2. Germline V lookup: CDR1 SGHRS, CDR2 YFSETQ. The V and J ends lost 0 bases and 4 bases, in that order; junction bases with no gene match: 7. The CDR3 has 16 amino acids. CDR3 sequence: CASSLGGTSTPDTQYF. The DNA of the CDR3 is TGCGCCAGCAGCTTGGGGGGGACTAGTACCCCAGATACGCAGTATTTT.

J is TRBJ2-2 and V is TRBV7-2; possibly TRBD1 for D (6 bases). The CDR3 runs to 16 residues. V lost 4 bases to trimming and J lost 4 bases, with 16 bases between them. Germline lookup yields CDR1 SGHTA and CDR2 FQGNSA. For the CDR3, the DNA is TGTGCCAGCAGCTGGTCTAGGGGGACCCCCACCGGGGAGCTGTTTTTT. Translating gives CASSWSRGTPTGELFF.

J is TRBJ1-1 and V is TRBV7-8; possible D gene TRBD1, 5 bases. This CDR3 comprises 14 residues. The V end was cut by 4 bases, the J end by 1 base, with 10 bases between. Germline V gene lookup returns CDR1 SGHVS and CDR2 FQNEAQ. The CDR3 region is CASSSWGPNTEAFF. The CDR3 DNA follows: TGTGCCAGCAGCTCCTGGGGACCGAACACTGAAGCTTTCTTT.

This clonotype was seen a handful of times. The V call is TRBV19, the J call TRBJ1-5, with 9 bases matching TRBD1. The CDR3 is 21 amino acids. The junction had 20 bases not matched to a gene; V was cut back by 5 bases and J by 0 bases. Germline CDR1 reads LNHDA; CDR2 reads SQIVND (reference sequence). CDR3 sequence (DNA): TGTGCCAGTAGTTACGACCCCTTACCGGGACAGGGATTCGTTAGCAATCAGCCCCAGCATTTT. Its protein product is CASSYDPLPGQGFVSNQPQHF. Combining the CDR3 with reference TRBV19 and TRBJ1-5 gives the whole variable domain DGGITQSPKYLFRKEGQNVTLSCEQNLNHDAMYWYRQDPGQGLRLIYYSQIVNDFQKGDIAEGYSVSREKKESFPLTVTSAQKNPTAFYLCASSYDPLPGQGFVSNQPQHFGDGTRLSIL.

Many counts were recorded for this clonotype. The chain joins TRBV12-3 or TRBV12-4 to TRBJ2-2; D unresolved. The CDR3 sequence is 13 residues long. V gave up 5 bases and J gave up 2 bases, with 6 bases separating them. The CDR3: CASSPRNTGELFF. CDR3 in DNA: TGTGCCAGCAGTCCCCGTAACACCGGGGAGCTGTTTTTT.

This clonotype was seen repeatedly, ten times or more. The chain links TRBV10-3 to TRBJ2-5; 9 positions match TRBD1. The CDR3 spans 15 residues. J lost 1 base, V lost 3 bases, and 3 bases had no gene match. Germline V gene data show CDR1 as ENHRY and CDR2 as SYGVKD. Here the CDR3 DNA reads TGTGCCATCAGTGATCCGGGACAGGGCCAAGAGACCCAGTACTTC. Encoded protein: CAISDPGQGQETQYF.

V usage is TRBV2 and J usage is TRBJ2-1; D might be TRBD1 (6 bases). Trimming took off 6 bases at V and 4 bases at J, with 10 bases between the two ends. The CDR3 extends over 13 amino acids. Germline V lookup: CDR1 SNHLY, CDR2 FYNNEI. The CDR3: CASRRGTYNEQFF. The CDR3 bases are TGTGCCAGCAGGAGGGGGACGTACAATGAGCAGTTCTTC.

This chain uses TRBV7-9 with TRBJ2-2; TRBD1 agrees at 10 bases. V lost 6 bases and J lost 7; bases outside the gene matches: 8. There are 15 residues in the CDR3. In germline, CDR1 is SEHNR, CDR2 FQNEAQ (reference sequence). The CDR3 region is CASRLDRGPGGELFF. DNA of the CDR3: TGTGCCAGCAGACTCGACAGGGGGCCTGGCGGGGAGCTGTTTTTT.

The chain joins TRBV28 to TRBJ1-2, with 11 bases matching TRBD1. Germline V gene sequence: CDR1 MDHEN, CDR2 SYDVKM. Trimming cost V 4 bases and J 8 bases; bases outside gene matches: 6. This CDR3 contains 14 residues. CDR3 region: CASSSTGTGGGYTF. The CDR3 region has the DNA TGTGCCAGCAGTTCCACCGGGACAGGGGGAGGCTACACCTTC.

A few counts support this clonotype. This chain connects TRBV5-5 to TRBJ2-4; TRBD1 might be the D (6 bases). CDR3 length equals 18 residues. V shed 1 base and J shed 5 bases, with 22 bases lying between them. Germline V lookup: CDR1 SGHKS, CDR2 YYEKEE (reference sequence). CDR3: CASSLFGIQGRIENIQYF. Written as DNA, the CDR3 is TGTGCCAGCAGCTTGTTTGGGATACAGGGTAGAATAGAAAACATTCAGTACTTC.